This TCR beta chain stems from a study of shared clonotypes between healthy human individuals. The material for each subset, its genomic DNA, was split evenly across several immunoSEQ plates. Only in-frame clones appear in the TCRdb table, and some are missing; sequencing was by immunoSEQ multiplex PCR. The data hold about 2,200,000 clones, with 85% to 95% observed a single time. To note about this clone: Its antigen is unidentified. Different DNA sequences within this sample yield the same CDR3.

Study-wide results and limits: It was the non-shared clonotypes that had lower generation probabilities than clonotypes shared by all four donors.

The naive CD8 subset, CD45RO-negative cells positively selected for CCR7, excluded terminally differentiated effector memory CD45RA+ cells. All donors qualified as healthy HIV-negative adults and had experienced no recent acute infections or vaccinations. Sequencing used naive CD8+ T cells from PBMCs. The TCR originated in a man between 18 and 29 years old in good health. Some clones in this sample may be carry-over from other donors' samples.

The CDR3 bases are TGTGCCAGCAGTTTATCGGCGGGGTCCAGCTCCTACGAGCAGTACTTC. Its translation: CASSLSAGSSSYEQYF. The rearrangement uses TRBV27 and TRBJ2-7; tentatively, D is TRBD2 (6 bases). V lost 0 bases, J lost 0 bases, and 12 bases lay in between. This CDR3 spans 16 amino acids. Germline V CDR1 and CDR2: MNHEY, SMNVEV (reference sequence).